This entry is about one T cell receptor (beta chain). Its specificity is unknown. The CDR3 contains 12 residues. CDR1 and CDR2 (germline): SNHLY, FYNNEI. The V end lost 7 bases, the J end lost 4 bases, and 9 bases lay between the germline ends. This table comes from immunoSEQ multiplex PCR, and its TCRdb copy is limited to in-frame clones, with some not included. The data contain some 47,000 clones, 89% of them singletons. This specimen belongs to a study of CD4+ T cells in melanoma. Study results and limitations: Diverse differentiation states were reported for melanoma neoantigen-specific CD4+ T cells. CD8+ T cell, macrophage and B cell function reportedly correlated with neoantigen-specific CD4+ T cells.

The sequencing input was peripheral blood. The source of this sequence is a human donor with melanoma. This chain joins TRBV2 and TRBJ2-3; D remains ambiguous. CDR3: CASTTGPDTQYF. The DNA of the CDR3 is TGTGCCAGCACTACCGGCCCAGATACGCAGTATTTT.